The 19 T cell receptor beta chains listed next were all sequenced from one sample in a study of type 1 regulatory T cells. Study-level findings and limits: Type 1 regulatory T cells had a more restricted TCR repertoire than non-type 1 regulatory T cells.

Antigens for these TCRs are unknown. Each CDR3 protein is one row after TCRdb ran MiXCR on the reads. This table has tens of thousands of distinct CDR3 sequences, about a fifth appearing once. Sequenced material: cultured type 1 regulatory T (Tr1) cells, either the whole culture or a sorted fraction (not recorded which). These receptor sequences come from a human donor in good health.

Ten or more counts support this clonotype. The chain employs TRBV9 and TRBJ2-1; D remains unclear. V lost 3 bases and J lost 4, with 11 bases in between. Germline V gives CDR1 SGDLS, CDR2 YYNGEE. The CDR3 has 14 residues. The CDR3 coding sequence is TGTGCCAGCAGCGGCCGGGTCGAATACAATGAGCAGTTCTTC. Its translation is CASSGRVEYNEQFF.

This clonotype is a singleton in its sample. One base away lies a much larger clone, so this may be a sequencing read error. V is TRBV20-1 and J is TRBJ2-3; perhaps TRBD2 as D (5 bases). This CDR3 is 14 amino acids long. Looked up from germline, CDR1 is DFQATT and CDR2 is SNEGSKA (reference sequence). The CDR3 DNA follows: TGCAGTACTAGAGACAACCTGCGCGCAGATACGCAGTATTTT. This codes for CSTRDNLRADTQYF.

This clonotype showed up just a few times. The rearrangement links TRBV6-2 or TRBV6-3 to TRBJ2-1, with 7 bases lining up with TRBD1. CDR1 and CDR2 from the germline V gene are MNHEY and SVGEGT. Losses at the gene ends were 4 bases for V and 1 base for J; bases not matched to a gene: 7. This CDR3 is 16 amino acids long. CDR3 sequence (DNA): TGTGCCAGCAGTTCCCGACAGGGAACATCCTACAATGAGCAGTTCTTC. The encoded protein is CASSSRQGTSYNEQFF.

This clonotype was recorded many times. The CDR3 loop reads CASGGRSGKFF. The CDR3 nucleotides are TGTGCCAGCGGGGGGAGAAGCGGGAAGTTCTTC. The gene calls are TRBV12-3 or TRBV12-4 and TRBJ2-1, with 7 nucleotides matching TRBD2. V trimming: 8 bases; J trimming: 14 bases; junction bases outside the gene matches: 9. This CDR3 has 11 residues.

This clonotype has just a few counts. The genes are TRBV3-1 and TRBJ1-1; the match to TRBD1 covers 11 bases. Trimming cost V 6 bases and J 4 bases; bases outside gene matches: 4. Germline V gene lookup returns CDR1 LGHDT and CDR2 YNNKEL (reference sequence). This CDR3 region has 14 residues. CDR3 in DNA: TGTGCCAGCAGGAGGGACAGGGGGAGCACTGAAGCTTTCTTT. It specifies CASRRDRGSTEAFF.

This chain joins TRBV5-1 and TRBJ2-1; D gene unclear. Germline CDR1 reads SGHRS; CDR2 reads YFSETQ. The CDR3 has 11 amino acids. V was shortened by 4 bases and J by 6 bases, with 5 bases between the two germline ends. CDR3 nucleotides: TGCGCCAGCAGCGAGGCCAATGAGCAGTTCTTC. This gives the protein CASSEANEQFF.

This clonotype was found many times. The chain has TRBV5-6 and TRBJ1-1; tentative D call: TRBD1 (6 bases). The CDR3 sequence is 14 residues long. Trimming shortened V by 1 base and J by 1 base, and 8 bases separated the two germline ends. Germline V gene lookup returns CDR1 SGHDT and CDR2 YYEEEE. The CDR3 sequence: CASSLTGPNTEAFF. The DNA of the CDR3 is TGTGCCAGCAGCTTGACAGGGCCGAACACTGAAGCTTTCTTT. Drawing the rest from reference TRBV5-6 and TRBJ1-1, the complete variable domain is DAGVTQSPTHLIKTRGQQVTLRCSPKSGHDTVSWYQQALGQGPQFIFQYYEEEERQRGNFPDRFSGHQFPNYSSELNVNALLLGDSALYLCASSLTGPNTEAFFGQGTRLTVV.

This clonotype was picked up a small number of times. The chain couples TRBV12-3 or TRBV12-4 to TRBJ1-2; a possible D gene is TRBD1 (6 bases). The CDR3 runs to 14 residues. The V end was cut by 6 bases, the J end by 4 bases, with 15 bases between. In DNA, the CDR3 is TGTGCCAGCAGCCCGAGGGGGGACCTCTATGGCTACACCTTC. It is translated as CASSPRGDLYGYTF.

The chain is built from TRBV9 and TRBJ2-5; 11 bases map to TRBD2. Germline CDR1 is SGDLS and CDR2 is YYNGEE. The CDR3 extends over 14 amino acids. The V and J ends lost 2 bases and 3 bases, in that order; junction bases with no gene match: 0. CDR3: CASSVGLAEETQYF. The DNA of the CDR3 is TGTGCCAGCAGCGTGGGACTAGCGGAAGAGACCCAGTACTTC.

This clonotype was detected ten times or more. The chain combines TRBV6-2 or TRBV6-3 with TRBJ2-1; TRBD2 aligns across 8 bases. Germline V gives CDR1 MNHEY, CDR2 SVGEGT. The CDR3 runs 17 residues. The V gene end was trimmed by 5 bases and the J gene end by 0 bases; junction bases not matched to a gene: 9. Written as DNA, the CDR3 is TGTGCCAGCAGTAGGAACCCTAGCGGGTACTCCTACAATGAGCAGTTCTTC. Amino acid sequence: CASSRNPSGYSYNEQFF.

This chain connects TRBV14 to TRBJ1-5; D is undetermined. V lost 0 bases, J lost 1 base, and 10 bases lay in between. Germline V gives CDR1 SGHDN, CDR2 FVKESK. The CDR3 runs to 16 residues. CDR3 DNA: TGTGCCAGCAGCCAAGAAACGTCCGGGAGCAATCAGCCCCAGCATTTT. It specifies CASSQETSGSNQPQHF.

This clonotype was picked up a small number of times. This rearrangement joins TRBV11-2 to TRBJ2-5; D not resolved. This CDR3 is 14 amino acids long. Germline V gene lookup returns CDR1 SGHAT and CDR2 FQNNGV. Trimming stripped 5 bases from V and 3 bases from J, with 13 bases between. CDR3 residues: CASSRNFGEETQYF. The CDR3 region has the DNA TGTGCCAGCAGCCGAAACTTTGGAGAAGAGACCCAGTACTTC.

This clonotype showed up many times. The chain couples TRBV7-2 to TRBJ2-5, with D possibly called TRBD1 or TRBD2 (5 bases each). In germline, CDR1 is SGHTA, CDR2 FQGNSA. CDR3 length: 14 amino acids. V was clipped by 5 bases and J by 4 bases, with 14 bases between them. CDR3 coding DNA: TGTGCCAGCAGCCAACGGACGGGACGAGAGACCCAGTACTTC. Translated: CASSQRTGRETQYF.

J is TRBJ2-2 and V is TRBV15, with D possibly matching TRBD2 (5 bases). In germline, CDR1 is LNHNV, CDR2 YYDKDF (reference sequence). This CDR3 region has 14 residues. Trimming removed 0 bases from V and 7 bases from J, with 9 bases in between. The CDR3 region has the DNA TGTGCCACCAGCAGAGATCGGGGATTCGGGGAGCTGTTTTTT. Protein product: CATSRDRGFGELFF.

A few counts support this clonotype. The chain is built from TRBV20-1 and TRBJ1-5; D perhaps matches TRBD1 (6 bases). CDR3 length: 14 amino acids. Germline-derived CDR1 and CDR2 are DFQATT and SNEGSKA (reference sequence). V was cut by 2 bases and J by 5 bases, with 13 bases left in between. In DNA form, the CDR3 reads TGCAGTGCTAGATTGGGGGGCAGGGATCAGCCCCAGCATTTT. Its protein is CSARLGGRDQPQHF.

This clonotype has only a few counts. J is TRBJ2-1 and V is TRBV5-4; 11 bases fit TRBD2. Germline lookup yields CDR1 SGHNT and CDR2 YYREEE (reference sequence). This CDR3 spans 18 amino acids. Trimming took 4 bases from V and 3 from J; bases not matched to a gene: 12. In DNA, the CDR3 is TGTGCCAGCAGCCTCCCCCCGGTAGCGGGAGGGGTCTACAATGAGCAGTTCTTC. Its translation is CASSLPPVAGGVYNEQFF.

This clonotype was seen ten or more times. V and J are TRBV3-1 and TRBJ2-2; 9 bases are a match to TRBD1. The CDR3 loop spans 15 amino acids. J gave up 7 bases and V 3 bases, and 6 bases lay outside the gene matches. Germline CDR1 is LGHDT and CDR2 is YNNKEL (reference sequence). CDR3 bases: TGTGCCAGCAGCCAGGTTACAGGGGGCCACGGGGAGCTGTTTTTT. It specifies CASSQVTGGHGELFF.

The genes are TRBV11-3 and TRBJ2-1; a weak D match, TRBD2 (6 bases). V dropped 4 bases and J dropped 6 bases, with 16 bases sitting between them. Germline-derived CDR1 and CDR2 are SGHNT and YENEEA. This CDR3 has 15 amino acids. Here the CDR3 DNA reads TGTGCCAGCAGCTCGGACGGGAGTCTGGGCAATGAGCAGTTCTTC. It is translated as CASSSDGSLGNEQFF.

This clonotype was counted at least ten times. This chain connects TRBV5-1 to TRBJ1-4; 9 positions match TRBD1. The junction had 9 bases not matched to a gene; V was cut back by 4 bases and J by 8 bases. The CDR3 is made up of 15 amino acids. CDR1 is SGHRS, CDR2 YFSETQ, per germline. CDR3 loop: CASSLQGAQREKLFF. The CDR3 bases are TGCGCCAGCAGCCTACAGGGGGCGCAGCGGGAAAAACTGTTTTTT.